This is a list of T cell receptor beta chains from one sample in a study of OX40 agonist ivuxolimab in advanced cancers. TCRdb's copy holds only in-frame clones and misses some; the assay was immunoSEQ multiplex PCR. This table holds more than 35,000 clones, more than 75% found once. The sequencing used CD4+ or CD8+ T cells sorted from blood, collected in a trial of the OX40 agonist ivuxolimab. Receptor source: an adult with an advanced solid tumor such as melanoma, head and neck, liver or kidney cancer. The CDR3 runs from the conserved cysteine through the conserved F or W. Fields, in order: clone size, D gene, V gene, J gene, CDR3 protein, CDR3 DNA. The D gene is left open where the match is weak. Size tells how often a clone was seen (once, few, many) or the class of an expanded clone, and some rows leave it out.

>.|.|TRBV7-9|TRBJ1-2
CASSLVKLNYGYTF
TGTGCCAGCAGCTTAGTGAAATTGAACTATGGCTACACCTTC
>.|.|TRBV6-6|TRBJ2-3
CASSYGEGATDTQYF
TGTGCCAGCAGTTACGGGGAGGGGGCTACAGATACGCAGTATTTT
>once|TRBD1|TRBV28|TRBJ2-3
CASSSGQGTDTQYF
TGTGCCAGCAGTTCGGGACAGGGCACAGATACGCAGTATTTT
>.|TRBD1|TRBV6-5|TRBJ1-1
CASSPGQWSGTEAFF
TGTGCCAGCAGCCCGGGACAGTGGTCAGGCACTGAAGCTTTCTTT
>.|.|TRBV7-3|TRBJ2-1
CASSLEGTGNEQFF
TGTGCCAGCAGCTTAGAGGGTACAGGCAATGAGCAGTTCTTC
>.|TRBD1|TRBV7-8|TRBJ1-5
CASSFGTGDQPQHF
TGTGCCAGCAGCTTTGGGACAGGGGACCAGCCCCAGCATTTT
>once|TRBD1|TRBV2|TRBJ2-3
CASSATGAGGGGTQYF
TGTGCCAGCAGTGCTACTGGAGCAGGGGGCGGAGGTACGCAGTATTTT
>once|TRBD2|TRBV9|TRBJ2-7
CASSASLSGVPYEQYF
TGTGCCAGCAGCGCCTCCCTTAGCGGGGTTCCCTACGAGCAGTACTTC
>.|TRBD2|TRBV4-1|TRBJ2-3
CASSFASGVSTDTQYF
TGCGCCAGCAGCTTCGCTAGCGGGGTCAGCACAGATACGCAGTATTTT
>.|.|TRBV10-3|TRBJ1-6
CAISENNSPLHF
TGTGCCATCAGTGAAAACAATTCACCCCTCCACTTT
>.|.|TRBV5-6|TRBJ1-4
CASSFFTDVREKLFF
TGTGCCAGCAGCTTTTTTACGGATGTCAGAGAAAAACTGTTTTTT
>once|TRBD1|TRBV4-1|TRBJ1-1
CASSQSTGLNTEAFF
TGCGCCAGCAGCCAGTCGACAGGGTTGAACACTGAAGCTTTCTTT
>.|TRBD2|TRBV5-4|TRBJ2-3
CASSLGVAGSTDTQYF
TGTGCCAGCAGCTTGGGTGTAGCGGGGAGCACAGATACGCAGTATTTT
>.|.|TRBV19|TRBJ1-1
CASSMGPHGSRREAFF
TGTGCCAGTAGTATGGGCCCCCACGGATCGCGAAGGGAAGCTTTCTTT
>medium-sized|TRBD2|TRBV5-1|TRBJ2-7
CASSMYSGSVDEQYF
TGCGCCAGCAGCATGTATAGCGGGAGTGTCGACGAGCAGTACTTC
>.|.|TRBV7-9|TRBJ1-4
CASSLAGGGFTNEKLFF
TGTGCCAGCAGCTTAGCTGGTGGGGGGTTCACTAATGAAAAACTGTTTTTT
>few|.|TRBV7-9|TRBJ2-1
CASDGGDEQFF
TGTGCCAGTGACGGGGGCGATGAGCAGTTCTTC
>.|TRBD2|TRBV28|TRBJ2-7
CASSELGASGRALDEQYF
TGTGCCAGCAGTGAACTCGGGGCTAGCGGGAGGGCCCTGGATGAGCAGTACTTC